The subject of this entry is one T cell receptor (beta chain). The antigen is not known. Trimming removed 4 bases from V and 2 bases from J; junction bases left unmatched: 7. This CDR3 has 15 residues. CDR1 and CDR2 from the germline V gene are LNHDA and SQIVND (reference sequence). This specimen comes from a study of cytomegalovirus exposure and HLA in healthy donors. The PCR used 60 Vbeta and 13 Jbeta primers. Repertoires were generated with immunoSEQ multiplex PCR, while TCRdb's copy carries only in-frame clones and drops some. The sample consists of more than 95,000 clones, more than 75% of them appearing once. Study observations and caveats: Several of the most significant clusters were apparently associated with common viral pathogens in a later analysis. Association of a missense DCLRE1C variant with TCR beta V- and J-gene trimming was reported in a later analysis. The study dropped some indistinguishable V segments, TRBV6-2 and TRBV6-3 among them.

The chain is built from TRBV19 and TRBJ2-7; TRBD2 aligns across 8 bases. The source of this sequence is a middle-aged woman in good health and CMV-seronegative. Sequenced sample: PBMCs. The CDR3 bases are TGTGCCAGTAGTACCTCAGCGGGAGCTGCCTACGAGCAGTACTTC. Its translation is CASSTSAGAAYEQYF.